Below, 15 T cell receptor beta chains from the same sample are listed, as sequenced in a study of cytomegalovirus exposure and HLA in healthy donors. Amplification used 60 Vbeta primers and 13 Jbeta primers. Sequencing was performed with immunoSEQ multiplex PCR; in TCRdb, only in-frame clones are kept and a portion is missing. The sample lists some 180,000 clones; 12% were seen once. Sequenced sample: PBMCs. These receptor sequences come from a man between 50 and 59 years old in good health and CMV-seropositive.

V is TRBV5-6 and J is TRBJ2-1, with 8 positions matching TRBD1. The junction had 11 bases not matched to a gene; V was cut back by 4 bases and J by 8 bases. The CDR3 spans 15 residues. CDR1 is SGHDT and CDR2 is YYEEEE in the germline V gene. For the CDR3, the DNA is TGTGCCAGCAGCGCTACCGGGACAGGTTATGATGAGCAGTTCTTC. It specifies CASSATGTGYDEQFF.

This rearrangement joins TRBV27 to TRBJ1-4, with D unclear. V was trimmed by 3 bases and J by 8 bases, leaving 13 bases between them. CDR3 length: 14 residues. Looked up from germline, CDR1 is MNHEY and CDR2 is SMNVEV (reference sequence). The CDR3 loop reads CASSLRSSSEKLFF. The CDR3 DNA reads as TGTGCCAGCAGTTTGAGGTCCAGTTCAGAAAAACTGTTTTTT.

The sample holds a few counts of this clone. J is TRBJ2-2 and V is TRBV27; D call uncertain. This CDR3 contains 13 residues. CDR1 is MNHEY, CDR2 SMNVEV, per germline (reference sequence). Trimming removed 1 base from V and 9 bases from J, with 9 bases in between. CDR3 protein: CASSLYEDRELFF. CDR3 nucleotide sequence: TGTGCCAGCAGTTTATATGAGGATAGGGAGCTGTTTTTT.

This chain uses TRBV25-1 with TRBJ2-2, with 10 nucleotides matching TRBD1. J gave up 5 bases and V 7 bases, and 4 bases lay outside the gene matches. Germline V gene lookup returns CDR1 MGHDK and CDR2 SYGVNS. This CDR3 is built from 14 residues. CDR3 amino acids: CASTRTGGTGELFF. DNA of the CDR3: TGTGCCAGCACCAGGACAGGGGGGACCGGGGAGCTGTTTTTT.

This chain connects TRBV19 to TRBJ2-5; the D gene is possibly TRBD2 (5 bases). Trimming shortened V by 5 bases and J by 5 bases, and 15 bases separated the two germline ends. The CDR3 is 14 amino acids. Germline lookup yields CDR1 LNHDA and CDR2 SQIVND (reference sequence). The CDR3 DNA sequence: TGTGCCAGTAGTCCAAACGCTTGGAGGGAGACCCAGTACTTC. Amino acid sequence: CASSPNAWRETQYF.

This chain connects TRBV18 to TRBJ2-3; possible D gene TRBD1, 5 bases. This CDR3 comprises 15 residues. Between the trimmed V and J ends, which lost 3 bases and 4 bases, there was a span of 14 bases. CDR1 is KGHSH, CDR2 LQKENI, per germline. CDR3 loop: CASSPQGRWADTQYF. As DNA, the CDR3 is TGTGCCAGCTCACCTCAGGGAAGGTGGGCAGATACGCAGTATTTT.

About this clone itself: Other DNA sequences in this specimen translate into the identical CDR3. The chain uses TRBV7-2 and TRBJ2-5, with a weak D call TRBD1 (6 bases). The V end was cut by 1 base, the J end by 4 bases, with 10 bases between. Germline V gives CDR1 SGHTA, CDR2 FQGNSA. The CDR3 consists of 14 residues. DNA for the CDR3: TGTGCCAGCAGCTTAGTACAGGGCGGAGAGACCCAGTACTTC. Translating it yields CASSLVQGGETQYF.

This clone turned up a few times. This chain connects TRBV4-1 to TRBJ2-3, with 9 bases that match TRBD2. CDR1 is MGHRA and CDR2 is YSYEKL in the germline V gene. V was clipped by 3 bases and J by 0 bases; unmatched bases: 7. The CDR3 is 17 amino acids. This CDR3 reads CASSQISGGTSTDTQYF. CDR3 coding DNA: TGCGCCAGCAGCCAGATAAGCGGGGGGACTAGCACAGATACGCAGTATTTT.

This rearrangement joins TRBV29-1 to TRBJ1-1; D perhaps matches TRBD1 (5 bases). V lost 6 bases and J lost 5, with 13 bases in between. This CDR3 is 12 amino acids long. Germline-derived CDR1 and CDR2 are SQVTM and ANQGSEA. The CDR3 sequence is CSVGGGWTEAFF. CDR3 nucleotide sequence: TGCAGCGTGGGCGGGGGGTGGACTGAAGCTTTCTTT.

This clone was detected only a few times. CDR3 coding DNA: TGCAGCGTTGACTCCGCGGGGGACGACGAGCAGTACTTC. Translated, it gives CSVDSAGDDEQYF. This sequence joins TRBV29-1 and TRBJ2-7; 7 bases agree with TRBD2. The CDR3 length is 13 residues. V shed 3 bases and J 5 bases; nucleotides not matched to a gene: 7. Per the germline V gene, CDR1 is SQVTM and CDR2 is ANQGSEA.

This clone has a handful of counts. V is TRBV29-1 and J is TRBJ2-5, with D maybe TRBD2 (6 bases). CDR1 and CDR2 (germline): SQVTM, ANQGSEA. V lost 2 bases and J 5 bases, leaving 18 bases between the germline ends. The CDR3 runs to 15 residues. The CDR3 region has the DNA TGCAGCGTTGAAAGGCTAGCGCCGATTGGGGAGACCCAGTACTTC. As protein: CSVERLAPIGETQYF.

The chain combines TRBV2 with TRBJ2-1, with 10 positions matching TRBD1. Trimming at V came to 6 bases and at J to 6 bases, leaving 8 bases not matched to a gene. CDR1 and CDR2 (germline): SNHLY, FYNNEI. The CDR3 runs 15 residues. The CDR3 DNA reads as TGTGCCAGCAGGGGGACAGGGGATTTGGCCAATGAGCAGTTCTTC. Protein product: CASRGTGDLANEQFF.

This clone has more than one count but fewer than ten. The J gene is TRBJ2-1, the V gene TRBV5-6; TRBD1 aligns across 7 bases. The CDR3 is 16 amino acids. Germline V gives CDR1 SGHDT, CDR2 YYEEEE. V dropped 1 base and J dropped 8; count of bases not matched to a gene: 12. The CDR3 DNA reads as TGTGCCAGCAGCTTGTCGACAGGGAAGCTATTCGATGAGCAGTTCTTC. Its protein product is CASSLSTGKLFDEQFF.

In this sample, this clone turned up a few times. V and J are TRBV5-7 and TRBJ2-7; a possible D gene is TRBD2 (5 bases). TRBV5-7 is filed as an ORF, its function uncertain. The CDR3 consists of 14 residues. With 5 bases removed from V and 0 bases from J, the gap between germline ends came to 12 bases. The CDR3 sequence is CASSGSEPSYEQYV. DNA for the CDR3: TGTGCCAGCAGTGGGAGCGAACCCTCCTACGAGCAGTACGTC.

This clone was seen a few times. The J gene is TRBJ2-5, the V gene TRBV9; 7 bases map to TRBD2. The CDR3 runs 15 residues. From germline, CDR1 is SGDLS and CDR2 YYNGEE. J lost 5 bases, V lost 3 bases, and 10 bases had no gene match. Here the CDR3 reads CASSARVAGAETQYF. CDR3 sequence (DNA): TGTGCCAGCAGCGCCCGGGTAGCGGGCGCGGAGACCCAGTACTTC.